This T cell receptor beta chain was identified during a study of control samples from healthy donors and cancer patients. Generated by immunoSEQ multiplex PCR, the TCRdb table keeps only in-frame clones and is missing some. The repertoire holds 70,000 to 95,000 clones, with more than 85% as singletons. Trimming shortened V by 2 bases and J by 10 bases, and 6 bases separated the two germline ends. Germline CDR1 is SEHNR and CDR2 is FQNEAQ (reference sequence). CDR3 length: 11 residues. The origin of this receptor is a woman aged 25 to 39 in good health. The V call is TRBV7-9, the J call TRBJ2-1, with D unclear. The sequenced material came from blood. The CDR3 region has the DNA TGTGCCAGCAGCTTATCTAGAGAGCAGTTCTTC. Its translation is CASSLSREQFF.